The clone carrying this T cell receptor beta chain was picked up a small number of times. These data originate in a study of T cell changes during pregnancy in multiple sclerosis. Some clones are missing from TCRdb's copy, which holds only in-frame ones; the method was immunoSEQ multiplex PCR. Among 55,000 to 65,000 clones listed, 85% to 95% were seen once. Germline V CDR1 and CDR2: SEHNR, FQNEAQ (reference sequence). There are 17 residues in the CDR3. Trimming at V came to 5 bases and at J to 3 bases, leaving 12 bases not matched to a gene. The J gene is TRBJ2-1, the V gene TRBV7-9, with 8 bases lining up with TRBD2. This material consisted of peripheral blood, taken after pregnancy. The source of this sequence is a female donor with multiple sclerosis, enrolled in a pregnancy study. The CDR3 is CASSLRTGTSFYNEQFF. The CDR3 coding sequence is TGTGCCAGCAGCCTGAGAACCGGGACTAGTTTCTACAATGAGCAGTTCTTC.